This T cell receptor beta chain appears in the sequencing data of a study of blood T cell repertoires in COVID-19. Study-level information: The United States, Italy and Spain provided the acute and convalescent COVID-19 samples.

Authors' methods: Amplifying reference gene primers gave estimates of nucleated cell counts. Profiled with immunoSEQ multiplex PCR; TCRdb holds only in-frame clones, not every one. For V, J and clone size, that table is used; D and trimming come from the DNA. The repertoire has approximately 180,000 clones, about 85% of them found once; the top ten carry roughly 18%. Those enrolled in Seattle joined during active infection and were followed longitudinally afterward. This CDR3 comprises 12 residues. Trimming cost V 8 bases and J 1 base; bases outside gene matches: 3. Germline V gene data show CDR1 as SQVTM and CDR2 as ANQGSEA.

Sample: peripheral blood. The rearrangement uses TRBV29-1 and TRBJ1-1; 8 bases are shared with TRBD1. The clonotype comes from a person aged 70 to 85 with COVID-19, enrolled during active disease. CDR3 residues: CSSGTGNTEAFF. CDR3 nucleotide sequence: TGCAGCTCTGGGACAGGGAACACTGAAGCTTTCTTT.